This entry features one TCR beta chain sequence. This entry is derived from a study of CD8 T cells in Susac syndrome. CDR1 and CDR2 (germline): SQVTM, ANQGSEA. The CDR3 consists of 12 residues. With V trimmed by 5 bases and J by 4 bases, 3 bases remained unmatched. The RNA input was roughly 0.45 to 1 ug, and it was reverse transcribed with random hexamers. TCRdb used MiXCR to reprocess the immunoSEQ multiplex PCR reads, holding one entry per CDR3 protein. Counted here are about 94,000 distinct CDR3 sequences, about 95% occurring once; the ten biggest clones make up about 0.3%. The chain recombines TRBV29-1 with TRBJ2-5; 8 bases agree with TRBD1. Sequenced sample: CD4+ T cells from PBMCs. This TCR was recovered from a human donor with Susac syndrome. The CDR3 here is CSVRTGRETQYF. The CDR3, as DNA: TGCAGCGTTAGGACAGGGCGAGAGACCCAGTACTTC. The full variable domain, rest sourced from reference TRBV29-1 and TRBJ2-5, is SAVISQKPSRDICQRGTSLTIQCQVDSQVTMMFWYRQQPGQSLTLIATANQGSEATYESGFVIDKFPISRPNLTFSTLTVSNMSPEDSSIYLCSVRTGRETQYFGPGTRLLVL.